What follows describes a single TCR beta chain. Sample-barcoded 5' priming and a J-beta primer mix drove a second PCR of 7 to 11 cycles. Every cDNA molecule carried a tag from a template-switch adaptor bearing 12 random nucleotides. A minimum of 3 million CDR3-containing paired-end reads was obtained for each sample. One entry per CDR3 protein, called by TCRdb with MiXCR from the 5' RACE reads. The profile shows around 1.5 million distinct CDR3 sequences, approximately 59% of them singletons. This sample was included in a study of blood T cells in healthy people across ages. This CDR3 is built from 14 residues. V shed 3 bases and J shed 1 base, with 8 bases lying between them. Isolation per sample recovered at least 7 million PBMCs.

V and J are TRBV12-3 or TRBV12-4 and TRBJ2-3; no reliable D call. Sequenced sample: blood. This receptor was taken from a man aged 18 to 35 in good health. The CDR3 sequence: CASSFFAGTDTQYF. As DNA, the CDR3 is TGTGCCAGCAGTTTCTTCGCGGGCACAGATACGCAGTATTTT.